This note documents a single TCR beta chain sequence. Its antigen remains unknown. Germline lookup yields CDR1 SGHKS and CDR2 YYEKEE (reference sequence). V trimming: 3 bases; J trimming: 6 bases; junction bases outside the gene matches: 9. The CDR3 is made up of 15 amino acids. The sample is drawn from a study of blood T cells in healthy people across ages. Overall study: Template switching caught about one barcoded beta molecule for each two T cells. Study findings and constraints: There were more naive CD4+ cells and higher diversity in long-lived donors than in aged donors. While age rose, TCR beta diversity per million T cells dropped in a roughly linear way.

With a J-beta primer mix and a sample-barcoded 5' primer, a second PCR ran roughly 6 to 11 cycles. MiXCR, applied by TCRdb to the 5' RACE reads, yields one record per CDR3 protein. The sample lists around 750,000 distinct CDR3 sequences, about 55% seen once, with about 42% in the top ten. The clonotype comes from a man of 80 years or more in good health. V is TRBV5-5 and J is TRBJ2-3; 8 bases fit TRBD1. The sample taken for sequencing was blood. The CDR3 region is CASSWTGHPTDTQYF. The DNA of the CDR3 is TGTGCCAGCAGCTGGACAGGGCACCCCACGGATACGCAGTATTTT.